The 32 T cell receptor beta chains below come from one sample, sequenced in a study of radiotherapy plus CTLA-4 blockade in lung cancer. Sequenced by immunoSEQ multiplex PCR; TCRdb stores in-frame clones only, minus some. The sample lists about 40,000 clones; 60% to 80% were seen once. Sample: peripheral blood, taken from a patient treated with radiotherapy plus ipilimumab. Receptors originate from a human donor with non-small cell lung cancer who had stable disease on radiotherapy plus ipilimumab.

The DNA of the CDR3 is TGTGCCAGCAGTTTGGGGACAAGACTGGAGCATGGCTACACCTTC. Encoded protein: CASSLGTRLEHGYTF. This chain connects TRBV28 to TRBJ1-2; TRBD1 might be the D (6 bases). This CDR3 comprises 15 residues. Germline loops: CDR1 MDHEN, CDR2 SYDVKM. Trimming took off 3 bases at V and 6 bases at J, with 17 bases between the two ends.

This clone was seen only a few times. The CDR3 nucleotides are TGTGCCAGCAGCTTGCCCGGACAGGGGGTTTACGAGCAGTACTTC. Translating it yields CASSLPGQGVYEQYF. The genes are TRBV5-4 and TRBJ2-7, with 10 bases lining up with TRBD1. After removal of 1 base from V and 4 bases from J, the junction contained 5 bases not matched to a gene. CDR3 size: 15 residues. Germline V gene sequence: CDR1 SGHNT, CDR2 YYREEE (reference sequence). Drawing the rest from reference TRBV5-4 and TRBJ2-7, the complete variable domain is ETGVTQSPTHLIKTRGQQVTLRCSSQSGHNTVSWYQQALGQGPQFIFQYYREEENGRGNFPPRFSGLQFPNYSSELNVNALELDDSALYLCASSLPGQGVYEQYFGPGTRLTVT.

V gene TRBV7-2 combines with J gene TRBJ2-2; 14 nucleotides match TRBD2. The germline CDR1 and CDR2 sequences are SGHTA and FQGNSA. The CDR3 contains 14 residues. The trim removed 11 bases at V and 6 bases at J, leaving 5 bases unmatched. CDR3 in amino acids: CAAGTSGGSGELFF. DNA for the CDR3: TGTGCCGCCGGGACTAGCGGGGGTTCCGGGGAGCTGTTTTTT. The variable domain in full, with the rest retrieved from reference TRBV7-2 and TRBJ2-2, is GAGVSQSPSNKVTEKGKDVELRCDPISGHTALYWYRQSLGQGLEFLIYFQGNSAPDKSGLPSDRFSAERTGGSVSTLTIQRTQQEDSAVYLCAAGTSGGSGELFFGEGSRLTVL.

The chain joins TRBV11-3 to TRBJ1-2; 7 nucleotides align to TRBD1. The V segment lost 5 bases and the J segment 0 bases; nucleotides outside the gene matches: 0. The CDR3 loop spans 13 amino acids. Germline CDR1 and CDR2: SGHNT and YENEEA. The CDR3 sequence: CASSGQANYGYTF. The CDR3 DNA follows: TGTGCCAGCAGCGGACAGGCTAACTATGGCTACACCTTC.

On this clone itself: One end of the junction does not line up with germline, which may come from a read error. The chain carries TRBV5-5 and TRBJ2-2; 8 bases are a match to TRBD1. This CDR3 has 15 residues. From germline, CDR1 is SGHKS and CDR2 YYEKEE (reference sequence). CDR3 bases: TGTGCCAGCACCTTGGGGACAGGTGGGACCGGGGAGCTGTTTTTT. This gives the protein CASTLGTGGTGELFF.

A few counts support this clone. The rearrangement joins TRBV2 to TRBJ1-3; 7 bases line up with TRBD1. The V and J ends lost 10 bases and 4 bases, in that order; junction bases with no gene match: 4. The CDR3 runs to 12 residues. Germline loops: CDR1 SNHLY, CDR2 FYNNEI. The CDR3 region is CATQGVGNTIYF. The CDR3 DNA is TGTGCCACCCAGGGGGTGGGAAACACCATATATTTT.

The rearrangement joins TRBV7-2 to TRBJ2-3; 7 bases agree with TRBD2. The CDR3 spans 15 residues. Trimming at V came to 3 bases and at J to 3 bases, leaving 6 bases not matched to a gene. Germline V gives CDR1 SGHTA, CDR2 FQGNSA. DNA of the CDR3: TGTGCCAGCAGCTTTGGGGGGGGAAAAACAGATACGCAGTATTTT. Protein: CASSFGGGKTDTQYF.

The chain joins TRBV19 to TRBJ1-2; TRBD1 aligns across 7 bases. This CDR3 has 14 amino acids. Trimming took 4 bases from V and 6 from J; bases not matched to a gene: 8. The V gene's germline CDR1 is LNHDA and CDR2 SQIVND (reference sequence). The CDR3 protein is CASSTQTGLNGYTF. The CDR3 DNA sequence: TGTGCCAGTAGTACCCAGACAGGGCTTAATGGCTACACCTTC.

The chain is built from TRBV2 and TRBJ1-2, with D unclear. This CDR3 has 11 residues. Germline V gene sequence: CDR1 SNHLY, CDR2 FYNNEI. Trimming removed 3 bases from V and 8 bases from J, with 7 bases in between. The CDR3 region is CASSETRGYTF. CDR3 bases: TGTGCCAGCAGTGAGACAAGAGGCTACACCTTC.

The chain is built from TRBV18 and TRBJ1-2; D is undetermined. CDR3 size: 14 residues. Per the germline V gene, CDR1 is KGHSH and CDR2 is LQKENI. V was trimmed by 2 bases and J by 5 bases, leaving 12 bases between them. The CDR3 loop reads CASSPVGVGYGYTF. As DNA, the CDR3 is TGTGCCAGCTCACCAGTCGGGGTAGGGTATGGCTACACCTTC. Filled out from reference TRBV18 and TRBJ1-2, the complete variable domain reads NAGVMQNPRHLVRRRGQEARLRCSPMKGHSHVYWYRQLPEEGLKFMVYLQKENIIDESGMPKERFSAEFPKEGPSILRIQQVVRGDSAAYFCASSPVGVGYGYTFGSGTRLTVV.

This clone showed up just a few times. V and J are TRBV29-1 and TRBJ2-7; 8 nucleotides agree with TRBD2. Germline V lookup: CDR1 SQVTM, CDR2 ANQGSEA. The V and J ends lost 4 bases and 2 bases, in that order; junction bases with no gene match: 10. The CDR3 sequence is 15 residues long. The CDR3 here is CSVASGTRGTYEQYF. The CDR3 nucleotides read TGCAGCGTTGCCTCCGGGACTAGGGGTACCTACGAGCAGTACTTC.

The CDR3 nucleotides read TGTGCCAGCAGATACTTCCGACAGGGGGCCGGGATTGAGCAGTACTTC. This gives the protein CASRYFRQGAGIEQYF. The chain recombines TRBV2 with TRBJ2-7; 10 bases are a match to TRBD1. The CDR3 has 16 residues. Trimming removed 6 bases from V and 7 bases from J; junction bases left unmatched: 15. Germline-derived CDR1 and CDR2 are SNHLY and FYNNEI.

The chain links TRBV7-2 to TRBJ2-3; TRBD1 matches at 8 bases. CDR3 length equals 16 residues. The junction had 13 bases not matched to a gene; V was cut back by 1 base and J by 10 bases. The germline V gene encodes CDR1 SGHTA and CDR2 FQGNSA. CDR3 coding DNA: TGTGCCAGCAGCTTAGGTACAGGGGGAATATACAAGGCGCAGTATTTT. Amino acids: CASSLGTGGIYKAQYF.

The chain joins TRBV10-2 to TRBJ2-7, with TRBD2 matching 7 bases. Germline CDR1 WSHSY, CDR2 SAAADI. Trimming cost V 1 base and J 6 bases; bases outside gene matches: 9. This CDR3 is built from 15 residues. The DNA for the CDR3 is TGCGCCAGCAGTGAGTTTGGCGGGAGCGTGGGCGAGCAGTACTTC. This gives the protein CASSEFGGSVGEQYF.

The V and J genes are TRBV2 and TRBJ2-2; maybe TRBD1 (6 bases). Germline CDR1 and CDR2: SNHLY and FYNNEI. V was trimmed by 6 bases and J by 2 bases, leaving 16 bases between them. CDR3 length: 16 residues. The CDR3 here is CASSLVGTHNTGELFF. The CDR3 DNA reads TGTGCCAGCAGCCTCGTCGGGACACACAACACCGGGGAGCTGTTTTTT.

The V and J genes are TRBV7-8 and TRBJ2-5; TRBD2 agrees at 13 bases. The CDR3 loop spans 16 amino acids. The trim removed 1 base at V and 7 bases at J, leaving 6 bases unmatched. CDR1 and CDR2 (germline): SGHVS, FQNEAQ. The DNA for the CDR3 is TGTGCCAGCAGCTTAGGGGGACTAGCGGGGCCTGGGACCCAGTACTTC. Protein: CASSLGGLAGPGTQYF.

This chain uses TRBV18 with TRBJ1-1; no reliable D call. The V gene's germline CDR1 is KGHSH and CDR2 LQKENI. The CDR3 runs to 14 residues. Trimming stripped 3 bases from V and 3 bases from J, with 11 bases between. The CDR3, as DNA: TGTGCCAGCTCACCTCTCACGAGGGACACTGAAGCTTTCTTT. Amino acids: CASSPLTRDTEAFF.

The chain links TRBV23-1 to TRBJ1-3; tentatively, D is TRBD1 (5 bases). TRBV23-1 is sorted into the ORF group, with uncertain function. V lost 0 bases and J 1 base, leaving 16 bases between the germline ends. The CDR3 is made up of 18 amino acids. CDR3 nucleotides: TGCGCCAGCAGTCAATCGAGGGCGCGGGGCGATTCTGGAAACACCATATATTTT. It translates to CASSQSRARGDSGNTIYF.

V and J are TRBV2 and TRBJ1-1; D remains unclear. This CDR3 has 14 residues. V dropped 0 bases and J dropped 4 bases, with 9 bases sitting between them. Germline-derived CDR1 and CDR2 are SNHLY and FYNNEI. CDR3 amino acids: CASSEATTATEAFF. CDR3 in DNA: TGTGCCAGCAGTGAAGCGACTACAGCCACTGAAGCTTTCTTT.

The rearrangement uses TRBV28 and TRBJ1-2, with TRBD1 matching over 7 bases. Germline V CDR1 and CDR2: MDHEN, SYDVKM. V lost 4 bases, J lost 8 bases, and 10 bases stayed unmatched. CDR3 size: 14 residues. The CDR3 bases are TGTGCCAGCAGTTCGTTAGACAGGGTAGGAGGCTACACCTTC. This translates into CASSSLDRVGGYTF.

The V and J genes are TRBV7-2 and TRBJ1-1; tentatively, D is TRBD1 (6 bases). This CDR3 spans 14 amino acids. With 5 bases removed from V and 3 bases from J, the gap between germline ends came to 13 bases. Germline V lookup: CDR1 SGHTA, CDR2 FQGNSA. DNA for the CDR3: TGTGCCAGCAGCCTTGGGGACATTTACACTGAAGCTTTCTTT. Protein product: CASSLGDIYTEAFF.

The V gene is TRBV6-1, the J gene TRBJ2-7, with 8 positions matching TRBD1. After removal of 6 bases from V and 5 bases from J, the junction contained 6 bases not matched to a gene. This CDR3 spans 13 amino acids. Per germline, CDR1 MNHNS and CDR2 SASEGT. For the CDR3, the DNA is TGTGCCAGCAGCCCTAGGACAGGGAACGAGCAGTACTTC. Translation: CASSPRTGNEQYF.

V usage is TRBV14 and J usage is TRBJ1-2; D may be TRBD1 (5 bases). V dropped 3 bases and J dropped 8 bases, with 19 bases sitting between them. Germline values: CDR1 SGHDN, CDR2 FVKESK. The CDR3 spans 15 residues. CDR3 in DNA: TGTGCCAGCAGCCATTCCCCCGGGACTCTTGGGGGCTACACCTTC. Amino acids: CASSHSPGTLGGYTF.

This chain links TRBV4-3 with TRBJ1-5, with TRBD1 matching over 7 bases. V gave up 1 base and J gave up 5 bases; unmatched junction bases: 5. The CDR3 contains 15 residues. Germline assignment: CDR1 LGHNA and CDR2 YSLEER. This CDR3 is CASSQADRDHQPQHF. DNA of the CDR3: TGCGCCAGCAGCCAAGCCGACAGGGATCATCAGCCCCAGCATTTT.

The chain links TRBV2 to TRBJ2-4; perhaps TRBD2 as D (5 bases). Looked up from germline, CDR1 is SNHLY and CDR2 is FYNNEI. The CDR3 has 13 residues. Trimming removed 7 bases from V and 4 bases from J, with 11 bases in between. Here the CDR3 DNA reads TGTGCCAGCACCCCGGACTCGAAAAACATTCAGTACTTC. This gives the protein CASTPDSKNIQYF.

The genes are TRBV7-8 and TRBJ2-7, with 10 bases identical to TRBD1. The CDR3 has 14 amino acids. In germline, CDR1 is SGHVS, CDR2 FQNEAQ. J lost 2 bases, V lost 5 bases, and 3 bases had no gene match. The CDR3 protein is CASSLGTGAYEQYF. The DNA for the CDR3 is TGTGCCAGCAGCCTAGGGACAGGGGCCTACGAGCAGTACTTC. The full variable domain, rest sourced from reference TRBV7-8 and TRBJ2-7, is GAGVSQSPRYKVAKRGQDVALRCDPISGHVSLFWYQQALGQGPEFLTYFQNEAQLDKSGLPSDRFFAERPEGSVSTLKIQRTQQEDSAVYLCASSLGTGAYEQYFGPGTRLTVT.

This clone was detected a few times. The chain carries TRBV27 and TRBJ1-2, with 7 bases matching TRBD1. This CDR3 spans 13 amino acids. Germline-derived CDR1 and CDR2 are MNHEY and SMNVEV (reference sequence). V lost 8 bases, J lost 8 bases, and 11 bases stayed unmatched. Here the CDR3 reads CASAPTGARGYTF. The CDR3 DNA follows: TGTGCCAGCGCCCCAACAGGGGCTCGGGGCTACACCTTC.

The chain links TRBV5-1 to TRBJ2-6; D unresolved. This CDR3 has 14 amino acids. The V gene lost 0 bases and the J gene lost 3 bases, with 4 bases spanning the gap. Germline V gene sequence: CDR1 SGHRS, CDR2 YFSETQ. CDR3 region: CASSLAVGANVLTF. The CDR3 region has the DNA TGCGCCAGCAGCTTGGCCGTTGGGGCCAACGTCCTGACTTTC. Full variable domain (outside the CDR3, taken from reference TRBV5-1 and TRBJ2-6): KAGVTQTPRYLIKTRGQQVTLSCSPISGHRSVSWYQQTPGQGLQFLFEYFSETQRNKGNFPGRFSGRQFSNSRSEMNVSTLELGDSALYLCASSLAVGANVLTFGAGSRLTVL.

A single count supports this clone. V and J are TRBV5-1 and TRBJ2-7, with a possible D match to TRBD2 (6 bases). The V gene lost 4 bases and the J gene lost 2 bases, with 13 bases spanning the gap. The germline CDR1 and CDR2 sequences are SGHRS and YFSETQ. The CDR3 has 14 amino acids. CDR3 region: CASSPGTPTYEQYF. As DNA, the CDR3 is TGCGCCAGCAGCCCGGGGACTCCTACCTACGAGCAGTACTTC.

This rearrangement joins TRBV28 to TRBJ1-6; D remains unclear. CDR1 MDHEN and CDR2 SYDVKM come from the germline V gene. The germline V and J ends were trimmed by 10 bases and 7 bases, with 14 bases remaining between them. The CDR3 covers 13 residues. CDR3 loop: CATPVGRNSPLHF. CDR3 sequence (DNA): TGTGCCACCCCCGTAGGGAGAAATTCACCCCTCCACTTT.

The chain recombines TRBV2 with TRBJ1-2; 8 bases agree with TRBD1. This CDR3 contains 16 residues. The junction had 10 bases not matched to a gene; V was cut back by 4 bases and J by 3 bases. The germline gives CDR1 SNHLY, CDR2 FYNNEI. The CDR3 reads CASSGNAGGVYYGYTF. The CDR3 coding sequence is TGTGCCAGCAGTGGAAACGCAGGGGGCGTCTACTATGGCTACACCTTC.

The chain is built from TRBV27 and TRBJ2-3, with TRBD1 matching over 7 bases. There are 15 residues in the CDR3. Germline V lookup: CDR1 MNHEY, CDR2 SMNVEV (reference sequence). V dropped 3 bases and J dropped 0; count of bases not matched to a gene: 3. The CDR3 sequence is CASSFGQASTDTQYF. The DNA of the CDR3 is TGTGCCAGCAGTTTCGGACAGGCAAGCACAGATACGCAGTATTTT.